This is a list of T cell receptor beta chains from one sample in a study of shared clonotypes between healthy human individuals. Only in-frame clones appear in the TCRdb table, and some are missing; sequencing was by immunoSEQ multiplex PCR. The sample has approximately 1.9 million clones, approximately 92% seen once; the top ten hold approximately 1.6%. Sample: naive CD8+ T cells from PBMCs. The receptors were sampled from a man aged 18 to 29 in good health. Some clones in this sample may be carry-over from other donors' samples. Both conserved end residues are part of each CDR3. The D gene is left open where the match is weak. Only some rows state a clone size, as once, few, many or a class for expanded clones.

cdr3_nt | cdr3_aa | clone_size | v_call | d_call | j_call
TGTGCCAGCAGCTTAGCGGGCACGACAGGGAGGGAGGAAAACATTCAGTACTTC | CASSLAGTTGREENIQYF | - | TRBV7-6 | - | TRBJ2-4
TGTGCCAGTAGTATGGCCCCGTCCGGGGAGCTGTTTTTT | CASSMAPSGELFF | - | TRBV19 | - | TRBJ2-2
TGTGCCAGCAGTTCTCTAGCGGGGTACGAGCAGTACTTC | CASSSLAGYEQYF | - | TRBV27 | TRBD2 | TRBJ2-7
TGTGCCAGCAGTTACTACAGGGACGAGACTGAAGCTTTCTTT | CASSYYRDETEAFF | - | TRBV6-5 | - | TRBJ1-1
TGTGCCAGCAGTGGTCGGGCGGCCACCTCCTACGAGCAGTACTTC | CASSGRAATSYEQYF | - | TRBV2 | - | TRBJ2-7
TGTGCTAGTGCCATTCGCACCGGGGAGCTGTTTTTT | CASAIRTGELFF | - | TRBV12-5 | - | TRBJ2-2
TGTGCTAGTGGTGTGACTCCAGGGGGGAGCTCCTACAATGAGCAGTTCTTC | CASGVTPGGSSYNEQFF | - | TRBV12-5 | - | TRBJ2-1
TGTGCCAGTAGTTACAGGGGGTGGACTGAAGCTTTCTTT | CASSYRGWTEAFF | few | TRBV19 | TRBD1 | TRBJ1-1
TGTGCCAGCAGCCTCAGGGGCGACTACGAGCAGTACTTC | CASSLRGDYEQYF | - | TRBV7-8 | - | TRBJ2-7
TGTGCCAGCAGCTTAGCCCCCGGCCCGGCCACTGAAGCTTTCTTT | CASSLAPGPATEAFF | - | TRBV7-2 | - | TRBJ1-1
TGTGCCAGCAGTTTGGGACTCTACAATGAGCAGTTCTTC | CASSLGLYNEQFF | - | TRBV27 | - | TRBJ2-1
TGTGCCAGCAGCCCCCGCGGGGAACCCTACGAGCAGTACTTC | CASSPRGEPYEQYF | - | TRBV7-7 | - | TRBJ2-7
TGTGCCAGCAGCCGCCGGGCTAGCGCGGACGAGCAGTACTTC | CASSRRASADEQYF | - | TRBV5-4 | - | TRBJ2-7
TGTGCCAGCAGTTACCCCGAGGGCTCCGAGCAGTACTTC | CASSYPEGSEQYF | - | TRBV6-6 | - | TRBJ2-7
TGTGCCAGCAGCTTAGGCACTAGCGCCTGGGATGAGCAGTTCTTC | CASSLGTSAWDEQFF | once | TRBV7-9 | TRBD2 | TRBJ2-1
TGTGCCAGCAGCCCCGGGGGGGGAGTCGAGCAGTACTTC | CASSPGGGVEQYF | - | TRBV14 | TRBD2 | TRBJ2-7
TGTGCCAGCAGTGACTTCGCAGGGGGCATCTACGAGCAGTACTTC | CASSDFAGGIYEQYF | - | TRBV6-4 | TRBD1 | TRBJ2-7
TGTGCCTGGAGTGTATCTGCGGGAGAGCAGTACTTC | CAWSVSAGEQYF | - | TRBV30 | - | TRBJ2-7
TGTGCCACCAGCAGTTTACGTAAAGAGACCCAGTACTTC | CATSSLRKETQYF | - | TRBV15 | - | TRBJ2-5
TGTGCCAGCAGTGAATATGGCGGGGGCACCGGGGAGCTGTTTTTT | CASSEYGGGTGELFF | - | TRBV25-1 | TRBD2 | TRBJ2-2
TGTGCCAGCAGCTTACTAAGGGGGAGTACCACTGAAGCTTTCTTT | CASSLLRGSTTEAFF | - | TRBV11-2 | - | TRBJ1-1
TGTGCCAGCAGCCCCTGGGGAGGGAGCTCCTACGAGCAGTACTTC | CASSPWGGSSYEQYF | - | TRBV9 | TRBD2 | TRBJ2-7
TGTGCCAGCAGCGTATCCCCCGGGACTAGCTACGAGCAGTACTTC | CASSVSPGTSYEQYF | - | TRBV9 | TRBD2 | TRBJ2-7
TGTGCCAGCAGTTTTAGTTCGTGGACAGCGAATGAAAAACTGTTTTTT | CASSFSSWTANEKLFF | - | TRBV7-8 | - | TRBJ1-4